The rows below give T cell receptor beta chains drawn from one sample of a study of T cell changes during pregnancy in multiple sclerosis. The repertoire was sequenced with immunoSEQ multiplex PCR; TCRdb's copy has only in-frame clones and lacks some. The sample shows approximately 40,000 clones, about nine tenths of them seen only once. Sequences were derived from CD4+ T cells from peripheral blood mononuclear cells, sampled in the third trimester of pregnancy. The receptor set was obtained from a female donor in good health, enrolled as a control in a pregnancy study. CDR3s include the opening cysteine and the closing phenylalanine or tryptophan. Not all rows give a size; the values are once, few, many and, for expanded clones, a class.

>TRBJ1-3|TRBV5-5|few
CASSLRQGNLVGGNTIYF
>TRBJ1-6|TRBV5-1|-
CASSSGQAPGNSPLHF
>TRBJ2-5|TRBV2|-
CASSEERGGSETQYF
>TRBJ1-1|TRBV2|once
CARLNRTGPNTEAFF
>TRBJ2-7|TRBV9|-
CASSVVPTGEQYF
>TRBJ2-1|TRBV28|once
CASSFPLRGGTNEQFF
>TRBJ1-2|TRBV5-1|few
CASSSPNRSAAQNYGYTF
>TRBJ2-1|TRBV20-1|-
CSARGGDEQFF
>TRBJ2-2|TRBV6-5|-
CATTGGLSGELFF
>TRBJ1-1|TRBV20-1|-
CSARDLSEAFF
>TRBJ1-3|TRBV18|-
CASSPPGLSSGNTIYF
>TRBJ1-1|TRBV30|few
CAWSGGQGVNTEAFF
>TRBJ1-3|TRBV30|once
CAWSVQTALLPIYF
>TRBJ2-2|TRBV2|-
CASSDGRVSPGELFF
>TRBJ2-1|TRBV9|-
CASSPGGSNNEQFF
>TRBJ2-3|TRBV19|-
CASSISGDTQYF
>TRBJ2-5|TRBV5-1|-
CASSFGGGLQETQYF
>TRBJ2-7|TRBV7-8|once
CASSLEGTDSYEQYF
>TRBJ1-1|TRBV5-1|-
CASSFISEGNTEAFF
>TRBJ1-6|TRBV19|-
CASSITGDLRGSPLHF
>TRBJ1-2|TRBV12-5|-
CASGRDSFSYGYTF
>TRBJ2-5|TRBV6-1|-
CASSELAGGPQETQYF
>TRBJ2-5|TRBV9|-
CASSRTGGGETQYF
>TRBJ2-7|TRBV5-4|-
CASSSRDSSYEQYF
>TRBJ1-2|TRBV7-9|-
CASSFTRWDRYGYTF
>TRBJ2-5|TRBV28|-
CASSSGQGETQYF
>TRBJ2-1|TRBV19|-
CASSPGRGINEQFF
>TRBJ1-2|TRBV28|-
CAIKPFDGYGYTF
>TRBJ2-1|TRBV6-1|-
CASSRAGGVNEQFF
>TRBJ2-5|TRBV10-2|-
CASSGAGLAETQYF
>TRBJ1-6|TRBV6-5|-
CASSLMSGGAKPPLHF
>TRBJ1-1|TRBV7-9|-
CASSPGQGRMNTEAFF
>TRBJ2-3|TRBV19|-
CASSMSRGVKDTQYF
>TRBJ2-1|TRBV7-2|-
CASSFHSGANYNEQFF
>TRBJ1-3|TRBV18|once
CASSTTGKGGSGNTIYF
>TRBJ1-1|TRBV18|-
CASTPGEVGTEAFF
>TRBJ1-2|TRBV30|-
CAWTGPYGYTF
>TRBJ1-3|TRBV6-4|-
CAAPQPTGLRSGNTIYF